This T cell receptor beta chain is drawn from a study of shared clonotypes between healthy human individuals (dated by TCRdb to the early 2020s). With regard to the full study: The cohort included three men and two women between 18 and 49 years of age. Per donor, three plates each were used for CD4 naive and CD4 memory, two for CD8 naive, and one for CD8 memory. Between about 0.8 and 9 billion PBMCs per donor were obtained by leukapheresis. To increase sequencing depth and limit assay-specific biases, different laboratories used diverse techniques to prepare libraries and sequence TCR repertoires. To estimate repertoire size and how much clonotypes are shared between individuals, the study performed deep sequencing of blood TCR repertoires from a few healthy adults. Study-wide findings and limitations: Pairwise subsampling indicated that sequencing depth was expected to affect the degree of clonotype sharing among donors. Because the study included only a small number of donors, the genetic and exposure-history diversity represented was limited. Across a handful of donors, approximately 5% of naive CD4, approximately 4% of naive CD8, under 2.5% of memory CD4, and about 0.44% of memory CD8 clonotypes were shared. Larger estimated clonotype richness was generally found for naive subsets than for memory subsets. Clonotypes shared by all four sorted-subset donors showed higher generation probabilities than non-shared clonotypes. Incomplete sequencing was indicated by rarefaction of sorted-subset datasets, despite the large sequencing depth. Sampling was limited to blood, and TCR repertoires in tissue likely differ from TCR repertoires in blood.

Via the germline V gene, CDR1 is SGHDT and CDR2 YYEEEE. The CDR3 covers 13 residues, taking in both the cysteine and the phenylalanine. Solely the CDR3 DNA is kept, with 39 bases framed from the first base. V gives up 1 base and J gives up 6 bases, and the segment between their germline ends measures 8 bases. Using the deep immunoSEQ assay, TCR CDR3 regions were amplified from genomic DNA by multiplex PCR. For each cell subset, the extracted genomic DNA was distributed evenly across all wells of several immunoSEQ 96-well plates, and each plate served as one replicate. For sorted subsets, approximately 190 ng genomic DNA, equal to 25,000 to 35,000 T cell genomes, was loaded into each replicate PCR. Purified libraries were measured with a Qubit 3.0 fluorometer, size-checked on a Bioanalyzer 2100, and measured again with the KAPA Library Quantification kit. Each immunoSEQ 96-well plate was sequenced on its own single-read 150-cycle Illumina NextSeq 550 flow cell. As for the original processing: Because only junctional sequences without quality scores were contained in the immunoSEQ output, filtering matching that applied to full-length reads could not be performed. To assign V/J genes and CDR3, sequences were annotated against IMGT germline references using PyIR, a Python wrapper for IgBLAST v1.9. Any read was removed if the V/J assignment was weak (E-value above 1e-6), the CDR3 was missing, or the read contained stop codons, out-of-frame junctions, or ambiguous translated residues. V3J clonotypes were defined by identical inferred V gene, J gene, and CDR3 amino acid sequence. Percentage overlap between repertoires was computed as shared unique clonotypes divided by the size of the smaller repertoire. Richness of each repertoire was evaluated using RTK rarefaction, the Chao1 estimator, and Recon v2.1 estimates of unobserved clonotypes. OLGA was used to compute generation probabilities for all TCRbeta clonotypes that the gDNA method yielded from a few donors. TCRdb provides this immuneACCESS table in a form limited to in-frame rearrangements. Some clones are lacking; in checked studies, under half of them reflect an unresolved V gene, and why the rest are absent is not known. Clonal size and the V and J genes are those of that table, whereas D and trimming came from the DNA. In all, the sample holds millions of clones, and 95% of those were seen once. About 0.13% of the sample is taken by the ten largest.

As regards this clone: It has no known antigen specificity. No quality values exist for individual bases; no much larger clone is one base distant.

Healthy HIV-negative adults with no recently reported acute infections or vaccinations were included as donors. Every donor was a Caucasian adult living in Nashville, Tennessee, USA. CD4+ T cells were enriched through magnetic negative selection, after which naive cells were positively selected on CD45RA and the remaining negative fraction served as the memory subset. Blood was obtained by leukapheresis, after which PBMCs were separated by Ficoll-Histopaque density gradient centrifugation and cryopreserved in liquid nitrogen vapor phase. Analytical flow cytometry was used to check the purity and quantity of every magnetically sorted T cell population. From each sorted fraction, genomic DNA was isolated and quantified by UV absorbance on a Nanodrop 2000c.

Sequenced sample: naive CD4+ T cells sorted from blood. This sample's cell subset or site label indicates: CD45RA+ positively selected. The source of this sequence is a man younger than 30 in good health. In this chain, TRBV5-6 is recombined with TRBJ1-5; the best D guess is TRBD1, with 5 bases matching. The CDR3 has the sequence CASSLQGGQPQHF. The DNA sequence reads TGTGCCAGCAGCTTGCAGGGCGGTCAGCCCCAGCATTTT.